The present TCR beta chain was sequenced within a study of technical replicates of blood from a few donors. The protocol was immunoSEQ multiplex PCR, while the TCRdb copy is restricted to in-frame clones and leaves out a portion. Here the sample spans around 67,000 clones, roughly 95% being singletons. CDR1 and CDR2 from the germline V gene are MNHEY and SVGAGI. The V and J ends lost 0 bases and 4 bases respectively, with 12 bases between them. The length of the CDR3 is 15 residues. This TCR was recovered from a human donor in good health. Material: T cells isolated from PBMCs. V gene TRBV6-5 combines with J gene TRBJ1-1; TRBD1 might be the D (5 bases). The CDR3 DNA reads TGTGCCAGCAGTTACTCGACCGGGAGGGGCACTGAAGCTTTCTTT. It is translated as CASSYSTGRGTEAFF.